The present TCR beta chain was sequenced within a study of T cell repertoires in cytomegalovirus infection (dated by TCRdb to about 2019). In the study overall: Alongside well-studied HLA-B-restricted epitopes, the peptide stimulations were aimed at recently identified HLA-C-restricted CMV epitopes, whose presentation resists viral immunomodulation. Because public TCR beta signatures pointed to carriage of CMV infection together with the matching HLA type, the HLA type of each donor mattered for the analysis. Points the paper makes about the study in general: The ex vivo response was dominated by HLA-C-restricted CMV-specific TCR beta clonotypes, which also provided the single most frequent clonotype in two of eight donors. Carriers of CMV infection plus the relevant HLA type were discriminated by the cumulative frequency of public TCR beta family members in the study cohort and in an independent 352-donor cohort.

With regard to this clonotype: The antigen it binds to is not known. Per-base quality was not reported, and no clone a single base away is much larger than it.

The CDR3 spans 14 residues, from the cysteine through the phenylalanine. Only the CDR3 region is kept as DNA, spanning 42 bases read in frame from base 1. V loses 0 bases of germline sequence and J loses 8 bases, and the interval between the two ends is 10 bases. CDR1 and CDR2 are drawn from the germline V gene (reference sequence): LNHDA, SQIVND. The sample was run on an Illumina HiSeq 1500. The public sequencing data were trimmed at Q25 with fastp and processed into clonotypes with MiXCR by TCRdb, which kept only in-frame beta chains. Every CDR3 protein is listed once, alongside the most common genes and DNA of its rows. Counted in this sample were 750,000 to 900,000 distinct CDR3 sequences; 25% to 35% of them appeared once. The ten largest clonotypes hold roughly 13% of the sample. The treatment or condition tag for this specimen amounts to: in vitro stimulation with specific CMV peptide epitopes to enrich CMV-specific T cells.

The source material was cultured CD8+ T cells from PBMCs, sampled from culture after CMV antigen stimulation. The sequence was collected from a human donor in good health (CMV status not recorded). Some clones in this sample may be carry-over from other donors' samples. The chain was built from TRBV19 and TRBJ1-4; the D gene is unclear. The CDR3 protein: CASSIESGREKLFF. The DNA sequence is TGTGCCAGTAGTATAGAATCCGGGAGAGAAAAACTGTTTTTT.